The 15 T cell receptor beta chains below all came from one sample that was sequenced in a study of blood T cells in healthy people across ages. A second about 6 to 12 cycle PCR used barcoded and J-beta primers. TCRdb called the 5' RACE reads again in MiXCR, with one record for every CDR3 protein. This table has more than 1 million distinct CDR3 sequences, 45% appearing once. Sequences were obtained from blood. These receptors all come from a woman aged 60-75 years in good health.

Written as DNA, the CDR3 is TGTGCCAGCAGTTACCCGGCAGGGGGGAGAAACATTCAGTACTTC. This codes for CASSYPAGGRNIQYF. V is TRBV6-6 and J is TRBJ2-4; possible D gene TRBD1, 7 bases. Germline CDR1 MNHNY, CDR2 SVGAGI (reference sequence). The CDR3 sequence is 15 residues long. The V gene lost 2 bases and the J gene lost 6 bases, with 14 bases spanning the gap.

The rearrangement uses TRBV20-1 and TRBJ2-1; 9 bases map to TRBD1. Germline V gene sequence: CDR1 DFQATT, CDR2 SNEGSKA (reference sequence). The CDR3 contains 17 residues. V lost 3 bases, J lost 9 bases, and 18 bases stayed unmatched. The CDR3 DNA reads as TGCAGTGCTAGGGGTCTCATAACAGGGGGCGTTTTAGGTGAGCAGTTCTTC. Its protein is CSARGLITGGVLGEQFF.

Only a few counts were recorded for this clonotype. V is TRBV7-9 and J is TRBJ1-1; D is ambiguous. Per the germline V gene, CDR1 is SEHNR and CDR2 is FQNEAQ (reference sequence). The CDR3 is 13 residues long. V dropped 4 bases and J dropped 1 base, with 7 bases sitting between them. This CDR3 is CASSSDANTEAFF. The DNA for the CDR3 is TGTGCCAGCAGCTCGGACGCGAACACTGAAGCTTTCTTT.

The chain couples TRBV30 to TRBJ2-3; D is uncertain. V lost 0 bases and J lost 0, with 4 bases in between. CDR1 and CDR2 from the germline V gene are GTSNPN and SVGIG (reference sequence). This CDR3 has 13 amino acids. The CDR3 DNA reads TGTGCCTGGAGTGTCCTCAGCACAGATACGCAGTATTTT. It is translated as CAWSVLSTDTQYF.

Many counts were recorded for this clonotype. V usage is TRBV6-2 or TRBV6-3 and J usage is TRBJ2-5; D perhaps matches TRBD1 (6 bases). The ends were cut back, 7 bases at V and 2 bases at J, with 14 bases in the middle. The CDR3 loop spans 14 amino acids. Looked up from germline, CDR1 is MNHEY and CDR2 is SVGEGT. The CDR3 DNA reads TGTGCCAGCACCACCAGGGGTTTGCAAGAGACCCAGTACTTC. Its protein product is CASTTRGLQETQYF.

This chain joins TRBV27 and TRBJ2-3; D is uncertain. The CDR3 contains 15 residues. Trimming left V 5 bases short and J 0 bases short, with 12 bases between. In germline, CDR1 is MNHEY, CDR2 SMNVEV (reference sequence). CDR3 DNA: TGTGCCAGCAGTGGTGTGACGGGCAGCACAGATACGCAGTATTTT. It is translated as CASSGVTGSTDTQYF.

This clonotype was counted between two and nine times. The rearrangement joins TRBV6-5 to TRBJ2-3; TRBD2 aligns across 9 bases. The CDR3 has 16 residues. CDR1 and CDR2 from the germline V gene are MNHEY and SVGAGI. V was pared by 0 bases and J by 0 bases, with 1 base of the junction left unmatched. The CDR3 DNA follows: TGTGCCAGCAGTTACTCACTAGCGGGTAGCACAGATACGCAGTATTTT. Translating gives CASSYSLAGSTDTQYF.

The chain recombines TRBV20-1 with TRBJ2-1; unclear D gene. The V gene's germline CDR1 is DFQATT and CDR2 SNEGSKA (reference sequence). The CDR3 runs to 14 residues. Trimming removed 5 bases at V and 2 bases at J, with 13 bases between. Written as DNA, the CDR3 is TGCAGTGCTGGCGACCCCGCAGCCTACAATGAGCAGTTCTTC. Its protein product is CSAGDPAAYNEQFF.

The rearrangement uses TRBV6-6 and TRBJ1-2; tentatively, D is TRBD1 (5 bases). Germline-derived CDR1 and CDR2 are MNHNY and SVGAGI (reference sequence). This CDR3 has 12 amino acids. Between the trimmed V and J ends, which lost 3 bases and 8 bases, there was a span of 10 bases. The chain's CDR3 is CASSYLAGGYTF. DNA of the CDR3: TGTGCCAGCAGTTATTTGGCAGGGGGCTACACCTTC.

The genes are TRBV6-1 and TRBJ2-5; 11 nucleotides match TRBD1. The CDR3 sequence is 19 residues long. The germline gives CDR1 MNHNS, CDR2 SASEGT. V was pared by 0 bases and J by 4 bases, with 13 bases of the junction left unmatched. The CDR3 here is CASSEALSRTGGVGETQYF. In nucleotides, the CDR3 is TGTGCCAGCAGTGAAGCGCTTTCTAGGACAGGGGGCGTAGGAGAGACCCAGTACTTC.

As to this clonotype: Just one base apart from a much larger clone, this may be a read error. This sequence joins TRBV29-1 and TRBJ2-5, with no clear D. The CDR3 is 13 residues long. Germline values: CDR1 SQVTM, CDR2 ANQGSEA. CDR3 loop: CSGEGRAQETQYF. CDR3 DNA sequence: TGCAGCGGTGAAGGCCGTGCTCAAGAGACCCAGTACTTC.

This clonotype was recorded a few times. CDR3 sequence: CASSFYWLAGEVSYNEQFF. CDR3 in DNA: TGTGCCAGCAGTTTTTACTGGCTAGCGGGAGAAGTGTCCTACAATGAGCAGTTCTTC. The chain employs TRBV12-3 or TRBV12-4 and TRBJ2-1; the match to TRBD2 covers 10 bases. The V and J ends lost 3 bases and 1 base, in that order; junction bases with no gene match: 12. This CDR3 has 19 amino acids.

This rearrangement joins TRBV10-2 to TRBJ2-3, with D possibly being TRBD1 (6 bases). Trimming left V 6 bases short and J 0 bases short, with 16 bases between. Per germline, CDR1 WSHSY and CDR2 SAAADI. This CDR3 has 16 residues. This CDR3 is CASSSRDIFSTDTQYF. The CDR3 DNA reads TGCGCCAGCAGCTCTAGGGACATCTTTAGCACAGATACGCAGTATTTT.

The rearrangement links TRBV20-1 to TRBJ2-7; D may be TRBD1 (6 bases). The J call may be wrong; the DNA end is better matched by TRBJ2-5. The CDR3 extends over 12 amino acids. CDR1 and CDR2 from the germline V gene are DFQATT and SNEGSKA (reference sequence). CDR3 bases: TGCAGTGCCCCGGACAGCCAAGAGACCCAGTACTTC. Amino acid sequence: CSAPDSQETQYF.

This clonotype appeared a few times. This sequence joins TRBV6-2 or TRBV6-3 and TRBJ2-7; 8 bases agree with TRBD1. In germline, CDR1 is MNHEY, CDR2 SVGEGT. CDR3 length equals 15 residues. The trim removed 5 bases at V and 4 bases at J, leaving 10 bases unmatched. This CDR3 reads CASSGSRGPAYEQYF. DNA for the CDR3: TGTGCCAGCAGTGGCTCCAGGGGGCCGGCTTACGAGCAGTACTTC.